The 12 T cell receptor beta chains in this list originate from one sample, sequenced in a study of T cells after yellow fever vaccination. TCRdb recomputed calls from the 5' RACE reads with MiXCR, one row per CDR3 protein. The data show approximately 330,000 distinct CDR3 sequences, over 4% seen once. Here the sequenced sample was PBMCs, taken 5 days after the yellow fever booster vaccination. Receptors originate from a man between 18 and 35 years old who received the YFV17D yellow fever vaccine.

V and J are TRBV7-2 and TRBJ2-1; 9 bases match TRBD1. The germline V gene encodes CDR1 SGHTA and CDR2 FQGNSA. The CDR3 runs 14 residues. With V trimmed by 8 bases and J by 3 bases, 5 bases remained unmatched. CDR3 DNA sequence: TGTGCCAGCTTCCGGGACAGGGTCTACAATGAGCAGTTCTTC. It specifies CASFRDRVYNEQFF.

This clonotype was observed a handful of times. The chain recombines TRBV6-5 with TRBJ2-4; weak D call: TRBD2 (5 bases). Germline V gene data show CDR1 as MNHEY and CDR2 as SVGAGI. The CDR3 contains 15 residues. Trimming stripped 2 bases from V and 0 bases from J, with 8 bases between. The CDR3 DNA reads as TGTGCCAGCAGTTACGACTATCTAGCCAAAAACATTCAGTACTTC. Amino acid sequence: CASSYDYLAKNIQYF.

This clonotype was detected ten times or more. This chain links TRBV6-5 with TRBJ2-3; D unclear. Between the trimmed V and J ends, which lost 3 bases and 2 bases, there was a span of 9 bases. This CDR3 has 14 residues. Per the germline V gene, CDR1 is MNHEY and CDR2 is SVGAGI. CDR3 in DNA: TGTGCCAGCAGTTATACAGAAACCACAGATACGCAGTATTTT. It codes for CASSYTETTDTQYF.

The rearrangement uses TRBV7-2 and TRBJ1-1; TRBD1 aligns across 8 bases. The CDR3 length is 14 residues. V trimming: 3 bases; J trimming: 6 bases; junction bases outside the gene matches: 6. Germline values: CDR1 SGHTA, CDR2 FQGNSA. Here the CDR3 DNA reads TGTGCCAGCAGCTTGCAGGGGGCGAGCCCTGAAGCTTTCTTT. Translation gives CASSLQGASPEAFF. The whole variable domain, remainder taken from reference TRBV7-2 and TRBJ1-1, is GAGVSQSPSNKVTEKGKDVELRCDPISGHTALYWYRQSLGQGLEFLIYFQGNSAPDKSGLPSDRFSAERTGGSVSTLTIQRTQQEDSAVYLCASSLQGASPEAFFGQGTRLTVV.

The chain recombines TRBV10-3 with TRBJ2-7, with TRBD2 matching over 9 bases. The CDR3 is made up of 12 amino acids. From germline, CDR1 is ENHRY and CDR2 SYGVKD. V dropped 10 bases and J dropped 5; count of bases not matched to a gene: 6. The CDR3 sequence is CASRGGANEQYF. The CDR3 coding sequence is TGTGCCAGCCGCGGGGGGGCGAACGAGCAGTACTTC.

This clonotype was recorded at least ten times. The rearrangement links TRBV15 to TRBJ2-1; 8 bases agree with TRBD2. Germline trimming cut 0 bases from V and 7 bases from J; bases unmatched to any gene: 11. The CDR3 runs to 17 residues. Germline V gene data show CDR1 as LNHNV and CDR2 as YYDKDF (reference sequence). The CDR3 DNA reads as TGTGCCACCAGCAGAGACCCACCCGGGGGGGGTAAGAATGAGCAGTTCTTC. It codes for CATSRDPPGGGKNEQFF.

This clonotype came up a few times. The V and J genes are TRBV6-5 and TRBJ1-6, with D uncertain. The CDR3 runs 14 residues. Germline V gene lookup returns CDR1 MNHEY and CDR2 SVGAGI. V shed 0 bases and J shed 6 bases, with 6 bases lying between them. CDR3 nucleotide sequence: TGTGCCAGCAGTTACTCGGTCCCTAATTCACCCCTCCACTTT. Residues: CASSYSVPNSPLHF.

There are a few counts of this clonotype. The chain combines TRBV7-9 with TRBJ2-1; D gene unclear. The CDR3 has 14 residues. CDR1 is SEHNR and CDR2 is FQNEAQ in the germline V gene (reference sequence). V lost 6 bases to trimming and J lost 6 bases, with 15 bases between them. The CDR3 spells CASRFEGGVNEQFF. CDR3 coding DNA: TGTGCCAGCAGATTCGAAGGTGGGGTCAATGAGCAGTTCTTC.

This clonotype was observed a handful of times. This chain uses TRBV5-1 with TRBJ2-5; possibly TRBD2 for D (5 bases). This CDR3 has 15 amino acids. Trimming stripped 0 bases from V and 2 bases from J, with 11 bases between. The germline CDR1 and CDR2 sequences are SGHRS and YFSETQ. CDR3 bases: TGCGCCAGCAGCTTGGCCAGTCTAGCACAAGAGACCCAGTACTTC. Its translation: CASSLASLAQETQYF. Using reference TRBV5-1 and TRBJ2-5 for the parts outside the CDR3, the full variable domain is KAGVTQTPRYLIKTRGQQVTLSCSPISGHRSVSWYQQTPGQGLQFLFEYFSETQRNKGNFPGRFSGRQFSNSRSEMNVSTLELGDSALYLCASSLASLAQETQYFGPGTRLLVL.

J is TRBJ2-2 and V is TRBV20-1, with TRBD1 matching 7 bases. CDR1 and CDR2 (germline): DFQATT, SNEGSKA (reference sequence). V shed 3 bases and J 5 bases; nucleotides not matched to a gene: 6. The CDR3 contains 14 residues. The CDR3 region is CSASANRGTGELFF. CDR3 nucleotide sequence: TGCAGTGCTAGCGCGAACAGGGGAACCGGGGAGCTGTTTTTT.

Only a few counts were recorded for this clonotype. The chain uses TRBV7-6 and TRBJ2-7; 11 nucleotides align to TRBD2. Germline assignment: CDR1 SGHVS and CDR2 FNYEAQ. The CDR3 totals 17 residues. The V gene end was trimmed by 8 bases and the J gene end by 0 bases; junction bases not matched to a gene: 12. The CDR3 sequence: CASSRASGGLSSYEQYF. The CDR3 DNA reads TGTGCCAGCTCTCGTGCTAGCGGGGGGCTAAGCTCCTACGAGCAGTACTTC.

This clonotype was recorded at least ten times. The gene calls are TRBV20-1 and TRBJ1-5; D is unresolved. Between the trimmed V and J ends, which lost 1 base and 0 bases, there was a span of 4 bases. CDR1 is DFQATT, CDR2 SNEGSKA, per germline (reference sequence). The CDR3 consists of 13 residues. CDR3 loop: CSARGNSNQPQHF. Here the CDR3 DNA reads TGCAGTGCTAGAGGTAATAGCAATCAGCCCCAGCATTTT.